This is a list of T cell receptor beta chains from one sample in a study of T-cell reconstitution after alpha-beta-depleted transplantation in children. TCRdb used MiXCR to reprocess the PCR reads, holding one entry per CDR3 protein. The sample carries under 750,000 distinct CDR3 sequences, under 25% recorded once. Sequences were derived from PBMCs, mostly from graft donor cells, sampled 360 days after TCRalphabeta/CD19-depleted stem cell transplant. The receptors originated from a boy younger than two who had a stem cell transplant for acute myeloid leukemia, so the T cells may come from the graft donor. Both conserved end residues are part of each CDR3. The D gene is left open where the match is weak. Some rows mark clone size as missing; the rest say once, few, many or name a class of expanded clone.

V	size	D	J	CDR3	DNA
TRBV10-3	few	TRBD2	TRBJ2-7	CAISDLRYKAGVSYEQYF	TGTGCCATCAGTGATCTACGTTACAAAGCGGGGGTCTCCTACGAGCAGTACTTC
TRBV25-1	few	.	TRBJ2-1	CASRATNLGDEQFF	TGTGCCAGCAGGGCTACAAATCTGGGGGATGAGCAGTTCTTC
TRBV28	.	TRBD2	TRBJ2-3	CASSSGVAGSDTQYF	TGTGCCAGCAGTTCGGGAGTAGCGGGGTCAGATACGCAGTATTTT
TRBV20-1	.	TRBD1	TRBJ1-2	CSAVSAGGGYGYTF	TGCAGTGCTGTCTCGGCAGGGGGAGGCTATGGCTACACCTTC
TRBV5-1	few	TRBD1	TRBJ2-2	CASSPSGTDQGLLAGELFF	TGCGCCAGCAGCCCATCCGGGACAGACCAGGGTCTCCTCGCCGGGGAGCTGTTTTTT
TRBV29-1	few	.	TRBJ1-1	CSATSGTGDTEAFF	TGCAGCGCAACCTCCGGTACTGGGGACACTGAAGCTTTCTTT
TRBV6-2/TRBV6-3	many	TRBD1	TRBJ2-7	CASRSTGQGYEQYF	TGTGCCAGCAGAAGCACGGGACAGGGGTACGAGCAGTACTTC
TRBV4-2	.	.	TRBJ1-1	CASSRGRANTEAFF	TGTGCCAGCAGCCGGGGACGGGCAAACACTGAAGCTTTCTTT
TRBV9	.	TRBD2	TRBJ2-3	CANRSGRVTDTQYF	TGTGCCAACCGAAGCGGGAGGGTCACAGATACGCAGTATTTT
TRBV12-3/TRBV12-4	.	.	TRBJ2-7	CASSLRGDDYEQYF	TGTGCCAGCAGTTTGAGGGGGGATGACTACGAGCAGTACTTC
TRBV7-8	many	.	TRBJ2-7	CASSLLGRDYEQYF	TGTGCCAGCAGCTTATTGGGCAGGGACTACGAGCAGTACTTC
TRBV20-1	many	.	TRBJ1-2	CSARGREAYGYTF	TGCAGTGCTAGAGGCAGGGAAGCTTATGGCTACACCTTC
TRBV11-2	many	.	TRBJ1-5	CASSSGPSDSNQPQHF	TGTGCCAGCAGTTCGGGACCGAGTGATAGCAATCAGCCCCAGCATTTT
TRBV24-1	few	.	TRBJ2-3	CATSDLGGTDTQYF	TGTGCCACCAGTGATTTGGGTGGGACAGATACGCAGTATTTT
TRBV20-1	many	.	TRBJ2-1	CSAMGAVTYNEQFF	TGCAGTGCTATGGGGGCCGTCACCTACAATGAGCAGTTCTTC
TRBV7-2	.	TRBD1	TRBJ2-7	CASSFNRDRTPYEQYF	TGTGCCAGCAGCTTTAACAGGGACAGGACGCCCTACGAGCAGTACTTC
TRBV20-1	many	.	TRBJ2-6	CSATFRGAFSGANVLTF	TGCAGTGCAACATTCCGGGGTGCGTTCTCTGGGGCCAACGTCCTGACTTTC
TRBV29-1	few	.	TRBJ2-3	CSVEDLSGASTDTQYF	TGCAGCGTTGAAGATCTGAGCGGTGCTAGCACAGATACGCAGTATTTT
TRBV6-1	.	.	TRBJ2-2	CASRRRRGGGGELFF	TGTGCCAGCAGACGGCGCCGTGGTGGGGGCGGGGAGCTGTTTTTT
TRBV7-2	few	.	TRBJ2-1	CASRVTYNEQFF	TGTGCCAGCAGAGTTACCTACAATGAGCAGTTCTTC
TRBV6-4	.	.	TRBJ1-1	CASSPSGGRGATEAFF	TGTGCCAGCAGTCCATCGGGGGGACGGGGCGCCACTGAAGCTTTCTTT
TRBV12-5	few	.	TRBJ2-1	CASLPASSYSYNEQFF	TGTGCTAGTCTCCCGGCCTCCAGTTACTCCTACAATGAGCAGTTCTTC
TRBV2	many	TRBD1	TRBJ2-7	CASSEYRLSGTGFYEQYF	TGTGCCAGCAGTGAGTACCGACTTTCCGGGACAGGTTTCTACGAGCAGTACTTC
TRBV20-1	few	TRBD1	TRBJ2-3	CSARESGGATDTQYF	TGCAGTGCTAGAGAATCAGGGGGCGCGACAGATACGCAGTATTTT
TRBV7-9	many	.	TRBJ2-3	CASRVTTDTQYF	TGTGCCAGCAGAGTAACCACAGATACGCAGTATTTT
TRBV20-1	many	.	TRBJ1-1	CSHRLSGYSSEAFF	TGCAGTCATCGCCTTTCAGGGTATAGCAGTGAAGCTTTCTTT
TRBV21-1	.	.	TRBJ1-1	CASKGANTEAFF	TGTGCCAGCAAAGGGGCGAACACTGAAGCTTTCTTT
TRBV7-2	few	TRBD2	TRBJ2-3	CASSQGTRWSDTQYF	TGTGCCAGCTCCCAAGGGACTAGATGGTCCGATACGCAGTATTTT
TRBV4-3	.	.	TRBJ2-3	CASSQDLSWGDTDTQYF	TGCGCCAGCAGCCAGGACCTTAGCTGGGGAGACACAGATACGCAGTATTTT
TRBV20-1	.	.	TRBJ2-7	CSAAGQESTYEQYF	TGCAGTGCCGCCGGACAAGAGAGTACCTACGAGCAGTACTTC
TRBV29-1	few	TRBD1	TRBJ2-3	CSSKTGAFTDTQYF	TGCAGCAGTAAGACAGGGGCCTTCACAGATACGCAGTATTTT
TRBV7-2	.	.	TRBJ2-3	CASSFRGRTDTQYF	TGTGCCAGCAGCTTCCGGGGAAGGACAGATACGCAGTATTTT
TRBV20-1	few	.	TRBJ2-3	CSASDQGSDRTDTQYF	TGCAGTGCTAGCGACCAAGGGTCCGATCGCACAGATACGCAGTATTTT
TRBV15	few	.	TRBJ2-1	CATSRAFSEQFF	TGTGCCACCAGCAGAGCATTCAGCGAGCAGTTCTTC
TRBV15	.	.	TRBJ1-4	CATSRDALGGFVKLFF	TGTGCCACCAGCAGAGATGCTCTAGGGGGGTTTGTAAAACTGTTTTTT
TRBV29-1	.	TRBD2	TRBJ2-2	CSGLTSGGPGELFF	TGCAGCGGACTAACTAGCGGGGGGCCCGGGGAGCTGTTTTTT
TRBV7-9	few	.	TRBJ1-4	CASSFKEPTNEKLFF	TGTGCCAGCAGCTTCAAAGAACCAACTAATGAAAAACTGTTTTTT
TRBV20-1	many	TRBD2	TRBJ2-3	CSATERGPTDTQYF	TGCAGTGCAACTGAGCGGGGGCCCACAGATACGCAGTATTTT
TRBV12-3/TRBV12-4	many	.	TRBJ1-3	CASSFQRPIYSGNTIYF	TGTGCCAGCAGTTTTCAACGGCCCATATACTCTGGAAACACCATATATTTT
TRBV20-1	.	TRBD2	TRBJ2-3	CSADPTSGAFTDTQYF	TGCAGTGCTGACCCCACTAGCGGGGCTTTCACAGATACGCAGTATTTT
TRBV20-1	.	.	TRBJ1-2	CSASFYGLYGYTF	TGCAGTGCTAGTTTTTACGGACTCTATGGCTACACCTTC
TRBV7-9	.	TRBD2	TRBJ2-3	CASSLTRGEDTQYF	TGTGCCAGCAGCTTGACGCGGGGGGAAGATACGCAGTATTTT
TRBV20-1	few	.	TRBJ1-1	CSASRGYSNTEAFF	TGCAGTGCTAGCCGGGGGTACAGTAACACTGAAGCTTTCTTT
TRBV6-6	.	.	TRBJ1-3	CASSPTGNTIYF	TGTGCCAGCAGTCCGACTGGAAACACCATATATTTT